What follows are 5 T cell receptor beta chains derived from one specimen sequenced in a study of Ad26.COV2.S vaccination and SARS-CoV-2 variants. Profiling relied on immunoSEQ multiplex PCR, and the TCRdb table lists in-frame clones only, not all of them. This sample carries approximately 420,000 clones, 70% to 90% of them seen once, and the ten largest clones take approximately 4%. As to treatment: about 20 received Ad26.COV2.S at low or high dose, single or two shots; 5 received placebo; per-sample allocation not given. Specimens were obtained on day 63 following the first vaccine or placebo injection. The sequences come from peripheral blood, collected in a trial of Ad26.COV2.S vaccine versus placebo. The receptors here all came from a person between 18 and 65 years old who received the Ad26.COV2.S COVID-19 vaccine or a placebo.

CDR3 amino acids: CASSLASGGADTQYF. In DNA, the CDR3 is TGCGCCAGCAGCTTGGCCAGCGGGGGGGCTGATACGCAGTATTTT. This chain uses TRBV5-1 with TRBJ2-3, with 10 bases aligning to TRBD2. The CDR3 loop spans 15 amino acids. Germline V gene data show CDR1 as SGHRS and CDR2 as YFSETQ. V shed 0 bases, J shed 6 bases, and the junction held 4 bases outside the gene matches.

The chain links TRBV9 to TRBJ1-2; maybe TRBD1 (6 bases). The germline V and J ends were trimmed by 0 bases and 5 bases, with 11 bases remaining between them. CDR3 length: 14 residues. The germline gives CDR1 SGDLS, CDR2 YYNGEE. This CDR3 reads CASSVAQGRYGYTF. For the CDR3, the DNA is TGTGCCAGCAGCGTAGCACAGGGTCGATATGGCTACACCTTC.

This clone was detected only once. The chain is built from TRBV5-1 and TRBJ2-7; D may match TRBD1 or TRBD2 (5 bases each). This CDR3 contains 14 residues. Trimming took 4 bases from V and 2 from J, leaving 13 bases between them. Germline assignment: CDR1 SGHRS and CDR2 YFSETQ. CDR3 sequence (DNA): TGCGCCAGCAGCCCTCCCGGGACCACCTACGAGCAGTACTTC. As protein: CASSPPGTTYEQYF.

This clone was observed a single time. The rearrangement links TRBV18 to TRBJ2-3; D gene unclear. This CDR3 is built from 16 residues. V lost 2 bases to trimming and J lost 0 bases, with 12 bases between them. Germline-derived CDR1 and CDR2 are KGHSH and LQKENI. The CDR3 loop reads CASSPSRQTSTDTQYF. The CDR3 DNA is TGTGCCAGCTCACCATCTCGGCAGACTAGCACAGATACGCAGTATTTT.

The rearrangement joins TRBV28 to TRBJ1-1; 7 bases line up with TRBD1. There are 14 residues in the CDR3. The ends lost 5 bases at V and 4 bases at J; junction bases unmatched: 7. The germline CDR1 and CDR2 sequences are MDHEN and SYDVKM. The chain's CDR3 is CASSIRQGFTEAFF. The CDR3 coding sequence is TGTGCCAGCAGTATAAGACAGGGCTTCACTGAAGCTTTCTTT.